Listed here are 15 T cell receptor beta chains from one sample, sequenced in a study of blood T cells in healthy people across ages (dated by TCRdb to about 2015). The library came from 5' RACE. The data were produced on an Illumina HiSeq 2500. A second about 7 to 12 cycle PCR used a sample-barcoded 5' primer and a J-beta primer mix. TCRdb passed the public sequencing reads through fastp at Q25 and MiXCR, retaining productive beta sequences. Records with the same CDR3 protein are collapsed into one entry carrying the most frequent genes and DNA. The table for this sample lists some 1.4 million distinct CDR3 sequences; approximately 40% of them were counted only once. Of the sample, less than 8% is held by the ten largest clones. Sequenced input: blood. The receptors come from a woman between 18 and 29 years old in good health.

The chain employs TRBV4-1 and TRBJ1-6; D is uncertain. With 4 bases removed from V and 10 bases from J, the gap between germline ends came to 11 bases. In germline, CDR1 is MGHRA, CDR2 YSYEKL. CDR3 length equals 13 residues. The CDR3: CASSPLVGSPLHF. CDR3 nucleotide sequence: TGCGCCAGCAGCCCCCTCGTCGGCTCACCCCTCCACTTT.

This rearrangement joins TRBV5-1 to TRBJ2-1; possibly TRBD2 for D (6 bases). Germline-derived CDR1 and CDR2 are SGHRS and YFSETQ. V was clipped by 0 bases and J by 7 bases, with 14 bases between them. This CDR3 has 15 residues. CDR3 sequence: CASSLEGGSVNEQFF. In DNA form, the CDR3 reads TGCGCCAGCAGCTTGGAGGGAGGATCGGTTAATGAGCAGTTCTTC.

This clonotype showed up just a few times. This chain connects TRBV4-2 to TRBJ2-3, with 9 bases matching TRBD2. The CDR3 sequence is 16 residues long. Germline assignment: CDR1 LGHNA and CDR2 YNFKEQ. J lost 9 bases, V lost 0 bases, and 10 bases had no gene match. The chain's CDR3 is CASSQEPGLAGDTQYF. The CDR3 DNA reads TGTGCCAGCAGCCAAGAGCCGGGACTAGCTGGGGACACGCAGTATTTT.

A few counts support this clonotype. The rearrangement uses TRBV30 and TRBJ2-7; tentatively, D is TRBD2 (6 bases). Trimming took off 4 bases at V and 1 base at J, with 8 bases between the two ends. The CDR3 is 12 residues long. The germline gives CDR1 GTSNPN, CDR2 SVGIG (reference sequence). CDR3 sequence: CAWMGLSYEQYF. The CDR3 DNA reads as TGTGCCTGGATGGGACTGTCCTACGAGCAGTACTTC.

This clonotype appeared once. The chain employs TRBV4-1 and TRBJ1-1; weak D call: TRBD1 (6 bases). In germline, CDR1 is MGHRA, CDR2 YSYEKL. V lost 1 base to trimming and J lost 3 bases, with 12 bases between them. The CDR3 runs 15 residues. DNA of the CDR3: TGCGCCAGCAGCCAAGTAGGGACAACAGACACTGAAGCTTTCTTT. Translated, it gives CASSQVGTTDTEAFF.

The chain employs TRBV5-5 and TRBJ2-2; possible D gene TRBD1, 5 bases. This CDR3 comprises 15 residues. CDR1 is SGHKS, CDR2 YYEKEE, per germline (reference sequence). With 4 bases removed from V and 2 bases from J, the gap between germline ends came to 12 bases. DNA for the CDR3: TGTGCCAGCAGCCTAGACAGCCTTAACACCGGGGAGCTGTTTTTT. Translated: CASSLDSLNTGELFF. The complete variable domain, with remaining parts taken from reference TRBV5-5 and TRBJ2-2, reads DAGVTQSPTHLIKTRGQQVTLRCSPISGHKSVSWYQQVLGQGPQFIFQYYEKEERGRGNFPDRFSARQFPNYSSELNVNALLLGDSALYLCASSLDSLNTGELFFGEGSRLTVL.

The chain couples TRBV2 to TRBJ2-1; no definite D call. V shed 8 bases and J shed 6 bases, with 11 bases lying between them. There are 12 residues in the CDR3. Germline V gene lookup returns CDR1 SNHLY and CDR2 FYNNEI. CDR3 DNA: TGTGCCAGCGCTTACCCAGGCAATGAGCAGTTCTTC. It yields the protein CASAYPGNEQFF.

This clonotype was found once. V gene TRBV9 combines with J gene TRBJ2-1; possible D gene TRBD1, 5 bases. There are 15 residues in the CDR3. V gave up 2 bases and J gave up 5 bases, with 14 bases separating them. Looked up from germline, CDR1 is SGDLS and CDR2 is YYNGEE. CDR3 sequence: CASSVGNTGHNEQFF. CDR3 coding DNA: TGTGCCAGCAGCGTGGGTAATACAGGTCACAATGAGCAGTTCTTC.

This clonotype came up a few times. The rearrangement joins TRBV7-9 to TRBJ2-6, with D unresolved. Trimming removed 6 bases from V and 0 bases from J, with 6 bases in between. This CDR3 region has 14 residues. Germline CDR1 and CDR2: SEHNR and FQNEAQ (reference sequence). CDR3 region: CASSYRSGANVLTF. In DNA form, the CDR3 reads TGTGCCAGCAGTTACCGCTCTGGGGCCAACGTCCTGACTTTC.

The gene calls are TRBV6-5 and TRBJ2-5; maybe TRBD1 (5 bases). Per germline, CDR1 MNHEY and CDR2 SVGAGI. The CDR3 is made up of 15 amino acids. V was trimmed by 0 bases and J by 11 bases, leaving 19 bases between them. For the CDR3, the DNA is TGTGCCAGCAGTTACTCGCTGGGGCTCGACAATGAGCAGTACTTC. Translating gives CASSYSLGLDNEQYF.

The V and J genes are TRBV19 and TRBJ1-2; no definite D call. Germline CDR1 LNHDA, CDR2 SQIVND (reference sequence). Trimming shortened V by 3 bases and J by 8 bases, and 10 bases separated the two germline ends. This CDR3 is built from 12 residues. The CDR3 sequence: CASSISRAGYTF. The CDR3 DNA follows: TGTGCCAGTAGTATCTCAAGGGCGGGCTACACCTTC.

This clonotype showed up just a few times. The chain has TRBV4-1 and TRBJ2-7, with no clear D. The V and J ends lost 1 base and 0 bases respectively, with 10 bases between them. The CDR3 has 15 residues. The germline CDR1 and CDR2 sequences are MGHRA and YSYEKL. The CDR3 reads CASSQVRAFSYEQYF. CDR3 sequence (DNA): TGCGCCAGCAGCCAAGTTCGGGCCTTCTCCTACGAGCAGTACTTC.

The chain joins TRBV21-1 to TRBJ1-5; the table calls TRBD1, which could not be checked here. TRBV21-1 is a recognized pseudogene. This CDR3 is 15 amino acids long. CDR3 bases: TGTGCCAGCAGATTCAGGGGGGGGGTCAATCAGCCCCAGCATTTT. It specifies CASRFRGGVNQPQHF.

As for this clonotype: No conserved phenylalanine or tryptophan is present at the end of the CDR3, so a read error is the likely explanation. The chain is built from TRBV15 and TRBJ2-7; TRBD1 might be the D (6 bases). CDR3 length equals 15 residues. The V end was cut by 5 bases, the J end by 3 bases, with 17 bases between. Per germline, CDR1 LNHNV and CDR2 YYDKDF (reference sequence). The CDR3, as DNA: TGTGCCACCAGCGGCAATGGGGCAGGGGTCTACGAGCAGTACTTA. Amino acid sequence: CATSGNGAGVYEQYL.

The chain couples TRBV15 to TRBJ2-7; no clear D. The length of the CDR3 is 13 residues. Trimming pared 0 bases from V and 4 bases from J, leaving 7 bases between. CDR1 is LNHNV, CDR2 YYDKDF, per germline (reference sequence). CDR3 sequence: CATSRDSRYEQYF. The CDR3 nucleotides read TGTGCCACCAGCAGAGATAGCAGATACGAGCAGTACTTC.